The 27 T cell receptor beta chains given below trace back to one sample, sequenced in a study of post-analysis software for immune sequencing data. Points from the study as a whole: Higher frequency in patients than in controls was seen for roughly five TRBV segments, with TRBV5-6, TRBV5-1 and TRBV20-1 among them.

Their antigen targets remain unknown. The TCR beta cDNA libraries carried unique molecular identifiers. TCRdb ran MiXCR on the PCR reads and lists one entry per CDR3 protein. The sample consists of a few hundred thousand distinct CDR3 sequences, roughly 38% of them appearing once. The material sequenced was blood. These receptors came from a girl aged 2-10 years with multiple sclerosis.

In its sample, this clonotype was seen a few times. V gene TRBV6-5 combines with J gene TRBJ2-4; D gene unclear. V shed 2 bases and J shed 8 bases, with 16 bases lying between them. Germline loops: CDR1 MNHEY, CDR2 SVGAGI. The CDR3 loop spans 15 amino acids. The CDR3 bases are TGTGCCAGCAGTTACGCCGCTGGCTCTGTGGACATTCAGTACTTC. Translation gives CASSYAAGSVDIQYF.

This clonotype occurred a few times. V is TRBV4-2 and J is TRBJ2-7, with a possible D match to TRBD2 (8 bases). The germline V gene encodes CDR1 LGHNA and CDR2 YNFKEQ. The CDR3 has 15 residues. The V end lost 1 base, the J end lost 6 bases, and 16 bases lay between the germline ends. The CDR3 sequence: CASSQAGGLVREQYF. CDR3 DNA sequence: TGTGCCAGCAGCCAAGCAGGGGGACTAGTCCGCGAGCAGTACTTC.

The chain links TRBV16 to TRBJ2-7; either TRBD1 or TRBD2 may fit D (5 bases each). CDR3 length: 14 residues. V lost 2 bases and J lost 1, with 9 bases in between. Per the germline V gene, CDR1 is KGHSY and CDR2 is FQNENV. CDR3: CASSQGTYSYEQYF. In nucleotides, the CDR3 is TGTGCCAGCAGCCAAGGGACGTATTCCTACGAGCAGTACTTC.

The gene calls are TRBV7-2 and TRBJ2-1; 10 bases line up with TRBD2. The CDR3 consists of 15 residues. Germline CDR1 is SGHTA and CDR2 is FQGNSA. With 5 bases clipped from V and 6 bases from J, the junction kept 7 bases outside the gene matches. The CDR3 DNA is TGTGCCAGCAGCCCCCTAGCGGGGGAGTTCAATGAGCAGTTCTTC. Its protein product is CASSPLAGEFNEQFF.

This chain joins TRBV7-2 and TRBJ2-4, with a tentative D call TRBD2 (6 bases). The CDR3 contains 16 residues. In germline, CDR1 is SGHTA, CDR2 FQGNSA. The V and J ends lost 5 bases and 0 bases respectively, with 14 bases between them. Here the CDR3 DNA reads TGTGCCAGCAGCCCAGCGGGCAGTCTAGCCAAAAACATTCAGTACTTC. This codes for CASSPAGSLAKNIQYF.

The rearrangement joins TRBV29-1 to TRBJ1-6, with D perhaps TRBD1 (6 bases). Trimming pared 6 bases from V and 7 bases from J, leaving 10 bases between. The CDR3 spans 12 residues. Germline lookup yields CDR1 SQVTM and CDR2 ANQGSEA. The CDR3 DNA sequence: TGCAGCGTGAAAGACAGGAATTCACCCCTCCACTTT. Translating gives CSVKDRNSPLHF.

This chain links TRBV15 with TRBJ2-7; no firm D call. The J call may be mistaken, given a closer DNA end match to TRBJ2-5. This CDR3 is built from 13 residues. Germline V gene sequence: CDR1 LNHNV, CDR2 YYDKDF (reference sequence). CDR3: CATSRDIRETQYF. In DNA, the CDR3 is TGTGCCACCAGCAGAGATATCAGAGAGACCCAGTACTTC.

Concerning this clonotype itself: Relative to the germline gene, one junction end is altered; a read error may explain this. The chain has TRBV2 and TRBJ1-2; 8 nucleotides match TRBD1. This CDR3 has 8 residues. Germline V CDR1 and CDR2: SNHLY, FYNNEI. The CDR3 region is CATRTGPF. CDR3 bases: TGTGCCACCCGGACAGGGCCCTTC.

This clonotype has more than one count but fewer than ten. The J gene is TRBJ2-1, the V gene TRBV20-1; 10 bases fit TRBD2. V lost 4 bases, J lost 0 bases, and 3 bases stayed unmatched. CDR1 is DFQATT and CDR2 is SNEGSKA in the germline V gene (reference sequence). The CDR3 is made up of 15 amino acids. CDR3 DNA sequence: TGCAGTGCTATATCTAGCGGGGGCTCCTACAATGAGCAGTTCTTC. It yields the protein CSAISSGGSYNEQFF.

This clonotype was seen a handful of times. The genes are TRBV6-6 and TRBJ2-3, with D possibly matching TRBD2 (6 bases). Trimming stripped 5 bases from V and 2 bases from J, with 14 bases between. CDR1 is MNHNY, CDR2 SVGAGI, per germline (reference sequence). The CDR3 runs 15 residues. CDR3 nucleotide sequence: TGTGCCAGCAGTACTCCGGGACTCATCACAGATACGCAGTATTTT. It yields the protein CASSTPGLITDTQYF.

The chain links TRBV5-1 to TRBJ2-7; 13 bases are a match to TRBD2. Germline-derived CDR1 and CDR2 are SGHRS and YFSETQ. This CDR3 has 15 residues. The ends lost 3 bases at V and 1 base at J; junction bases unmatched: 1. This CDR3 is CASSWGLAGSYEQYF. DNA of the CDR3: TGCGCCAGCAGCTGGGGACTAGCGGGGTCCTACGAGCAGTACTTC.

The CDR3 sequence: CASSTGARYGYTF. DNA of the CDR3: TGTGCCAGTTCTACTGGGGCCCGCTATGGCTACACCTTC. The chain links TRBV6-1 to TRBJ1-2, with a tentative D call TRBD1 (5 bases). Germline V gives CDR1 MNHNS, CDR2 SASEGT. With 9 bases removed from V and 4 bases from J, the gap between germline ends came to 15 bases. The CDR3 is 13 residues long.

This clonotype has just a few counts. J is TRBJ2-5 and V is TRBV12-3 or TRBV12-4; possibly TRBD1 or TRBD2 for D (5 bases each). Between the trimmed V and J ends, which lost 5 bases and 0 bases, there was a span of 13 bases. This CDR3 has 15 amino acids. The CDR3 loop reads CASSIGTVHQETQYF. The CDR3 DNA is TGTGCCAGCAGTATCGGGACCGTGCACCAAGAGACCCAGTACTTC.

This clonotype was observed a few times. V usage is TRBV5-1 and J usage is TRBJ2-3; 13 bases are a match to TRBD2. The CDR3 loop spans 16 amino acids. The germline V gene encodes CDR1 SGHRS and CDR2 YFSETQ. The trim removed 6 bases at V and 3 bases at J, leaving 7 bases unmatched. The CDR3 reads CASNAGLAGLTDTQYF. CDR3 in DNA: TGCGCCAGCAACGCGGGACTAGCGGGACTTACAGATACGCAGTATTTT.

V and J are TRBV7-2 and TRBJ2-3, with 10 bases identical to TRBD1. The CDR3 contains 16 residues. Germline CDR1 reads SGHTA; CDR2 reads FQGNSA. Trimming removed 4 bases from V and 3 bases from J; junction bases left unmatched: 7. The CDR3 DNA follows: TGTGCCAGCAGCTCCCGGCGGACAGGGGGAACAGATACGCAGTATTTT. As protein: CASSSRRTGGTDTQYF.

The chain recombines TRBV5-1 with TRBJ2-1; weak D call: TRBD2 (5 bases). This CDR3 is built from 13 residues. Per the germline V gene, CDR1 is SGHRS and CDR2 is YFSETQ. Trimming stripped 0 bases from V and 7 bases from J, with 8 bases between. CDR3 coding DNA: TGCGCCAGCAGCTTGGCTAGCATGAATGAGCAGTTCTTC. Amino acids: CASSLASMNEQFF.

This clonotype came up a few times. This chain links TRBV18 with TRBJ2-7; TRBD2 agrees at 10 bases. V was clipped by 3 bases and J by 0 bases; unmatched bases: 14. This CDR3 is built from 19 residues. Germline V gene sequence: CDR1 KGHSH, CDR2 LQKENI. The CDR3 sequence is CASSPASGRALRSSYEQYF. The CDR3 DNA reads TGTGCCAGCTCACCTGCCAGCGGGAGGGCCTTGAGGAGCTCCTACGAGCAGTACTTC.

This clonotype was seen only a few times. CDR3 in DNA: TGTGCTAGTGGTTTGGTACTGAGCCGGGAGGCCGAGTTTGAGCAGTTCTTC. Translation gives CASGLVLSREAEFEQFF. V usage is TRBV12-5 and J usage is TRBJ2-1; 7 bases fit TRBD2. J was trimmed by 9 bases and V by 0 bases; bases with no gene match: 14. This CDR3 is 17 amino acids long. Germline V CDR1 and CDR2: LGHNT, FRNRAP.

DNA of the CDR3: TGTGCCAGCAGACAGGGGGCTATCAACGAGCAGTACTTC. Translating it yields CASRQGAINEQYF. The chain joins TRBV6-1 to TRBJ2-7, with 9 bases lining up with TRBD1. Germline values: CDR1 MNHNS, CDR2 SASEGT. With 6 bases clipped from V and 5 bases from J, the junction kept 5 bases outside the gene matches. CDR3 length: 13 amino acids.

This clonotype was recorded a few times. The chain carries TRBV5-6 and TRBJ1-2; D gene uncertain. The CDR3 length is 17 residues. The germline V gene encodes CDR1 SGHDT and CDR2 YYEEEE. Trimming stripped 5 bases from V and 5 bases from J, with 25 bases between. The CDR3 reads CASRKVVITHAYYGYTF. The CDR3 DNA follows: TGTGCCAGCAGGAAGGTAGTAATTACGCACGCTTATTATGGCTACACCTTC.

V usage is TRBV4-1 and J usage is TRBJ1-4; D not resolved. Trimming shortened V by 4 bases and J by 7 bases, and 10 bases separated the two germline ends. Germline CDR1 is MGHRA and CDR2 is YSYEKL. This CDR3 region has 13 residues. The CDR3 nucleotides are TGCGCCAGCAGCCCACGCATGGGTGAAAAACTGTTTTTT. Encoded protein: CASSPRMGEKLFF.

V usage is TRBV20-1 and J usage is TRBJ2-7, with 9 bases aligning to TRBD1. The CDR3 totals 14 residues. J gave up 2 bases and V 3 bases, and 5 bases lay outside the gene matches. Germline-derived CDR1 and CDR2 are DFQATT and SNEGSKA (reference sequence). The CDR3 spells CSASRDREPYEQYF. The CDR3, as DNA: TGCAGTGCTAGCCGGGACAGGGAACCCTACGAGCAGTACTTC.

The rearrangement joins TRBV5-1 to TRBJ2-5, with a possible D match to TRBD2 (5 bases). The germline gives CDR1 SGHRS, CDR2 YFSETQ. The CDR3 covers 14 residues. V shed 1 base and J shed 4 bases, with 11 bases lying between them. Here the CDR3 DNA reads TGCGCCAGCAGCTTGATGCCAGGAGGAGAGACCCAGTACTTC. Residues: CASSLMPGGETQYF.

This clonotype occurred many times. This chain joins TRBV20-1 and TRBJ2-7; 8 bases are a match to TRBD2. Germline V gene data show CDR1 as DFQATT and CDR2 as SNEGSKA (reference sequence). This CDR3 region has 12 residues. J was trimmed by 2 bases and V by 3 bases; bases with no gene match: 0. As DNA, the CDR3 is TGCAGTGCTAGCGGGAGGGCCTACGAGCAGTACTTC. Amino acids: CSASGRAYEQYF.

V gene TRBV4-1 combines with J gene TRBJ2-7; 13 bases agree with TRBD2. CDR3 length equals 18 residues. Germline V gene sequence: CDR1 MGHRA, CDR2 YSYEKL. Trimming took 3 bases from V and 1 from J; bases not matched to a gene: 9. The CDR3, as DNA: TGCGCCAGCAGCCAGGCCCGACTAGCGGGGGGCCCTTCCTACGAGCAGTACTTC. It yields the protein CASSQARLAGGPSYEQYF.

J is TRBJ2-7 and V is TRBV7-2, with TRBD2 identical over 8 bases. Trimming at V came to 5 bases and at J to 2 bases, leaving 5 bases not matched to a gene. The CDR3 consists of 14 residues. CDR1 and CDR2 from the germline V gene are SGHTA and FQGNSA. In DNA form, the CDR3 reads TGTGCCAGCAGCCAAATAGCGGGAACCTACGAGCAGTACTTC. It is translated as CASSQIAGTYEQYF.

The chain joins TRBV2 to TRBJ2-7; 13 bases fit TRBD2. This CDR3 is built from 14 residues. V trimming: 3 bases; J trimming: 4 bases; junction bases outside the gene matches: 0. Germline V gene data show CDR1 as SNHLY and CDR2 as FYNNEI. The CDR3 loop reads CASSEGLAGYEQYF. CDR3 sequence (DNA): TGTGCCAGCAGTGAGGGACTAGCGGGATACGAGCAGTACTTC. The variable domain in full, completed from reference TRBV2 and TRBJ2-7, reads EPEVTQTPSHQVTQMGQEVILRCVPISNHLYFYWYRQILGQKVEFLVSFYNNEISEKSEIFDDQFSVERPDGSNFTLKIRSTKLEDSAMYFCASSEGLAGYEQYFGPGTRLTVT.